This TCR beta chain appears in the sequencing data of a study of memory CD4+ T cells and cytomegalovirus serostatus. TCRdb's copy holds only in-frame clones and misses some; the assay was immunoSEQ multiplex PCR. This sample has about 62,000 clones, with 76% found just once. This CDR3 comprises 13 residues. The V gene lost 2 bases and the J gene lost 5 bases, with 10 bases spanning the gap. CDR1 is GTSNPN and CDR2 is SVGIG in the germline V gene (reference sequence). Single viable CD3+CD4+CD8-CD45RO+ cells were sorted as the memory CD4+ T cells. The TCR originated in an adult in good health and CMV-seropositive. Source material: memory CD4+ T cells from blood. The chain joins TRBV30 to TRBJ1-5, with no clear D. CDR3 DNA: TGTGCCTGGAGTCCAGAGGACGATCAGCCCCAGCATTTT. Residues: CAWSPEDDQPQHF.